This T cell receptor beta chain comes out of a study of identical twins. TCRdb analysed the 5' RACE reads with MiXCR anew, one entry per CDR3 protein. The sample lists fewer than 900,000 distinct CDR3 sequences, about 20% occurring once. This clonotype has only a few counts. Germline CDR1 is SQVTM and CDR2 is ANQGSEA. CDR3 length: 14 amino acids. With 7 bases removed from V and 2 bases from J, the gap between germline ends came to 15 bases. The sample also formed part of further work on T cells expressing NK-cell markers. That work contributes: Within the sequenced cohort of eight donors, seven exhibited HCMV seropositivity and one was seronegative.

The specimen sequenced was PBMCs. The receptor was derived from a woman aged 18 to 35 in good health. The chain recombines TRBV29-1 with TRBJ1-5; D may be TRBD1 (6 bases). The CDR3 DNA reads TGCAGCGCTATTGGAGCAGGGGGCAATCAGCCCCAGCATTTT. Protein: CSAIGAGGNQPQHF.